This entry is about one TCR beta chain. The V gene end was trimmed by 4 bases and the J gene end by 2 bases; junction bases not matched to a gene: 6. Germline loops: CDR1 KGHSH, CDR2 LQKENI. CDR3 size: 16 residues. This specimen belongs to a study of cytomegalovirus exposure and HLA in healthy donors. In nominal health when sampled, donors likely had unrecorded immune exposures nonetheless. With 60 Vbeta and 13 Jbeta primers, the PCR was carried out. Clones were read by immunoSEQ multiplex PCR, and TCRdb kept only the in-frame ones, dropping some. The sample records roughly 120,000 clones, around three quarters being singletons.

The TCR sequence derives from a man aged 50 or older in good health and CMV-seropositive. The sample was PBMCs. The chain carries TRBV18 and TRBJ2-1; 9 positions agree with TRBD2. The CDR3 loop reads CASSLLAGEAYNEQFF. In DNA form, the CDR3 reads TGTGCCAGCTCACTTTTAGCGGGGGAGGCCTACAATGAGCAGTTCTTC.